The entry that follows covers one T cell receptor (beta chain) sequence. The CDR3 is 19 amino acids. V was clipped by 5 bases and J by 2 bases; unmatched bases: 18. CDR1 is MNHNS and CDR2 is SASEGT in the germline V gene. An amount of RNA that ranged from roughly 0.5 to 1 ug was reverse transcribed with random hexamers. Across 54 Vbeta and 13 Jbeta, immunoSEQ multiplex PCR amplified TCR beta CDR3. TCRdb independently ran MiXCR on the immunoSEQ multiplex PCR reads; one entry per CDR3 protein. The table includes a few hundred thousand distinct CDR3 sequences, about 85% detected once. The data are from a study of CD8 T cells in Susac syndrome.

The sample comprised CD8+ T cells from PBMCs. The TCR was taken from a human donor with multiple sclerosis. The genes are TRBV6-1 and TRBJ1-5; the match to TRBD1 covers 7 bases. CDR3 region: CASSKVGDSGILGNQPQHF. The CDR3 DNA is TGTGCCAGCAGTAAGGTTGGGGACAGCGGCATTTTAGGCAATCAGCCCCAGCATTTT.